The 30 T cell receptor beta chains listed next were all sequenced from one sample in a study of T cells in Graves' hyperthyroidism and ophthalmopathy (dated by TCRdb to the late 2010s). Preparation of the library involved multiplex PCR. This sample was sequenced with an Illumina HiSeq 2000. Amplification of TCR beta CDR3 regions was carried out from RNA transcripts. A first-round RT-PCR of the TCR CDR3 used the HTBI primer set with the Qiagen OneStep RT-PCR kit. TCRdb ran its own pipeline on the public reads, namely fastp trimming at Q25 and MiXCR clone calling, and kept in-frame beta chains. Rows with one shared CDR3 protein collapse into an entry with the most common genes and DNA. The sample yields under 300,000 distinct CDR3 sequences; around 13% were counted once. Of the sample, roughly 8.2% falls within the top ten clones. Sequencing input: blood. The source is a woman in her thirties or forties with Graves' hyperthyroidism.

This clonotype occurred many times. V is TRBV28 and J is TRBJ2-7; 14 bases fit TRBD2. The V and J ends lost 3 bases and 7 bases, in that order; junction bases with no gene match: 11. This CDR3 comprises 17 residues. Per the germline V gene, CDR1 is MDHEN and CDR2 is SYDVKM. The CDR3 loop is CASSFKTGTSGRDEQYF. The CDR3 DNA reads TGTGCCAGCAGTTTTAAGACGGGGACTAGCGGGAGAGATGAGCAGTACTTC.

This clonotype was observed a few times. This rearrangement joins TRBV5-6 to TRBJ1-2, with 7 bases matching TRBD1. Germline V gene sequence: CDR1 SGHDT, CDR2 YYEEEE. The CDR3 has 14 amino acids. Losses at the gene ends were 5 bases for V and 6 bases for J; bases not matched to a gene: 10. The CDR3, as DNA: TGTGCCAGCAGTTCAAGGGGGCGCTTGGATGGCTACACCTTC. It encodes CASSSRGRLDGYTF.

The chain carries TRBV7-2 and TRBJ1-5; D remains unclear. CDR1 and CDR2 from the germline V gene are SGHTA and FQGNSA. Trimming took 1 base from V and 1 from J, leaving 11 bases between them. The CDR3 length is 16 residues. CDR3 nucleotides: TGTGCCAGCAGCTTAGAGCCGGGGAGGAGCAATCAGCCCCAGCATTTT. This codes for CASSLEPGRSNQPQHF.

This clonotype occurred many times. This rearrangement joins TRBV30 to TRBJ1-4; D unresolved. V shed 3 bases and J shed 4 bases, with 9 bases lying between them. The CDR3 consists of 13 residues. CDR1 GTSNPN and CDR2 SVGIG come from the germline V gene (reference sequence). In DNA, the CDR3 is TGTGCCTGGAGGCCTCGGGGTAATGAAAAACTGTTTTTT. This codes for CAWRPRGNEKLFF.

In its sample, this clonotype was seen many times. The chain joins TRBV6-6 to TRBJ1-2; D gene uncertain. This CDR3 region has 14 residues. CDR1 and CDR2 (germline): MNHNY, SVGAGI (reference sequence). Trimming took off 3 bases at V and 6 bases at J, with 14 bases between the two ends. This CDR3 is CASSYFAGMDGYTF. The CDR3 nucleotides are TGTGCCAGCAGTTATTTCGCGGGGATGGATGGCTACACCTTC.

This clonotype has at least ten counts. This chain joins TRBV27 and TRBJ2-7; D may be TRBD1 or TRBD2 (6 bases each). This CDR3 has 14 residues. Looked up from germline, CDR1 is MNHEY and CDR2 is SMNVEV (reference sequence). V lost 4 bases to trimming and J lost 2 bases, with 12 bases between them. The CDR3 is CASSSKGGTYEQYF. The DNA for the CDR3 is TGTGCCAGCAGTTCCAAGGGGGGAACCTACGAGCAGTACTTC.

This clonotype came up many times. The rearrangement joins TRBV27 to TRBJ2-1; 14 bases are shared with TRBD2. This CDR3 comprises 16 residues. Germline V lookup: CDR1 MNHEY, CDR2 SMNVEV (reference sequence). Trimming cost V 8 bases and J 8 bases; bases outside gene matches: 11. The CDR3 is CASSRLAGGARHEQFF. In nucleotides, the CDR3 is TGTGCCAGCTCTCGACTAGCGGGAGGGGCTCGGCATGAGCAGTTCTTC.

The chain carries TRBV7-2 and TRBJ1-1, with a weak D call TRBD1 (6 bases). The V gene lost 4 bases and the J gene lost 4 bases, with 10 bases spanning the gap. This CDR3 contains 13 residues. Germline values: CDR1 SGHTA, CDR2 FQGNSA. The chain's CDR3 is CASSSGVGTEAFF. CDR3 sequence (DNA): TGTGCCAGCAGCTCAGGGGTAGGCACTGAAGCTTTCTTT.

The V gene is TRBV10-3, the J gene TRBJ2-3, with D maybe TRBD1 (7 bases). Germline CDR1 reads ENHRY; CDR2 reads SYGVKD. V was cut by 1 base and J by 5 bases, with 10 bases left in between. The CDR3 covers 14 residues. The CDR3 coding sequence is TGTGCCATCAGTGAGTACAGGGGAGGAGATACGCAGTATTTT. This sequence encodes CAISEYRGGDTQYF.

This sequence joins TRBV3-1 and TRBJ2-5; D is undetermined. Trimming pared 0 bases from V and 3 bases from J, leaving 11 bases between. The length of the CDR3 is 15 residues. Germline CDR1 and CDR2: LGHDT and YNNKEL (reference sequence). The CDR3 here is CASSQESVLEETQYF. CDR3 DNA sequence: TGTGCCAGCAGCCAAGAGTCAGTTTTGGAAGAGACCCAGTACTTC.

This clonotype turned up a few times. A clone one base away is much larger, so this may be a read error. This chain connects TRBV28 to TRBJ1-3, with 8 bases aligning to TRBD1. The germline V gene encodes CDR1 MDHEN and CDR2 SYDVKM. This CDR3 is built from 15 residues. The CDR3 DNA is TGTGCCAGCAGCAGGGGACAGGTCTCTGGAAGCACCATATATTTT. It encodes CASSRGQVSGSTIYF. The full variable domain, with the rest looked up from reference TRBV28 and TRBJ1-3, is DVKVTQSSRYLVKRTGEKVFLECVQDMDHENMFWYRQDPGLGLRLIYFSYDVKMKEKGDIPEGYSVSREKKERFSLILESASTNQTSMYLCASSRGQVSGSTIYFGEGSWLTVV.

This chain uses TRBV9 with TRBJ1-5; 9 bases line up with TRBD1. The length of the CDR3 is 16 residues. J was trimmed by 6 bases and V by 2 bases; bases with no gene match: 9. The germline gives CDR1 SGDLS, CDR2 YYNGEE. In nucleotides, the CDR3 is TGTGCCAGCAGCGTCGGGACAGGGAGAAACAGTCAGCCCCAGCATTTT. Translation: CASSVGTGRNSQPQHF.

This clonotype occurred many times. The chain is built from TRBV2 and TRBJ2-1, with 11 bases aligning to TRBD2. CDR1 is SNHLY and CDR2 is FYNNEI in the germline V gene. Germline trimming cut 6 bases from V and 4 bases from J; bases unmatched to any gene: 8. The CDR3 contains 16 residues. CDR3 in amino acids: CASSYHASGGYNEQFF. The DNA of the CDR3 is TGTGCCAGCAGCTACCACGCTAGCGGGGGGTACAATGAGCAGTTCTTC.

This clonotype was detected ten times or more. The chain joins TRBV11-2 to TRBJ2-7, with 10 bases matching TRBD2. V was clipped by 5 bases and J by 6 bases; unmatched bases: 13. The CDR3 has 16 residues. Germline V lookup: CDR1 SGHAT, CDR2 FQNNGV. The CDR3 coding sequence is TGTGCCAGCAGCCTAAGTTGGGCTAGCGGGAGCTCCGAGCAGTACTTC. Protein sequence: CASSLSWASGSSEQYF.

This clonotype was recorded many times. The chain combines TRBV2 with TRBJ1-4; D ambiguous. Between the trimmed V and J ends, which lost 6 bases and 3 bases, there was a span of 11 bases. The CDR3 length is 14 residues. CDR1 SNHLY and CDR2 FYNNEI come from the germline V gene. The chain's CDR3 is CASRRRSSNEKLFF. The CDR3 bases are TGTGCCAGCAGACGACGGTCCTCTAATGAAAAACTGTTTTTT.

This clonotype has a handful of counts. The CDR3 here is CASSLSSSGSRLAEQYF. The CDR3, as DNA: TGTGCCAGCAGTTTATCATCTAGCGGGAGTCGTTTAGCCGAGCAGTACTTC. This sequence joins TRBV27 and TRBJ2-7, with 10 bases lining up with TRBD2. With V trimmed by 0 bases and J by 6 bases, 11 bases remained unmatched. Germline CDR1 reads MNHEY; CDR2 reads SMNVEV (reference sequence). The CDR3 length is 17 residues.

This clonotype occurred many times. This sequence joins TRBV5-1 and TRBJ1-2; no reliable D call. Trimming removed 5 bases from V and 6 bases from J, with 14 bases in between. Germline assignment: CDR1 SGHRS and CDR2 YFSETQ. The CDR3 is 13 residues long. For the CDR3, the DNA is TGCGCCAGCAGTACCGAAAGGATAGATGGCTACACCTTC. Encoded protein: CASSTERIDGYTF.

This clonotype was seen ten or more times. CDR3 amino acids: CASRGQGIEAFF. In DNA form, the CDR3 reads TGTGCCAGTAGAGGACAGGGGATTGAAGCTTTCTTT. The gene calls are TRBV19 and TRBJ1-1, with 9 bases identical to TRBD1. The CDR3 is 12 amino acids. Germline-derived CDR1 and CDR2 are LNHDA and SQIVND (reference sequence). Trimming at V came to 6 bases and at J to 7 bases, leaving 3 bases not matched to a gene.

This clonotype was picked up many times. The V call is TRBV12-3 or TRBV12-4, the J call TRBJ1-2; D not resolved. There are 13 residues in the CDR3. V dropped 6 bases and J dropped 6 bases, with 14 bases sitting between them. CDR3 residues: CASSPAGRNGYTF. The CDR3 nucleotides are TGTGCCAGCAGCCCTGCGGGTCGGAATGGCTACACCTTC.

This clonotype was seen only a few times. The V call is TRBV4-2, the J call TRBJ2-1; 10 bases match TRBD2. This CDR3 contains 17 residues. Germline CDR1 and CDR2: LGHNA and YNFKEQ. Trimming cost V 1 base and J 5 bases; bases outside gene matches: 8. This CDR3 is CASSQGSSGSHNNEQFF. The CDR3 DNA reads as TGTGCCAGCAGCCAAGGCTCTAGCGGGAGTCACAACAATGAGCAGTTCTTC.

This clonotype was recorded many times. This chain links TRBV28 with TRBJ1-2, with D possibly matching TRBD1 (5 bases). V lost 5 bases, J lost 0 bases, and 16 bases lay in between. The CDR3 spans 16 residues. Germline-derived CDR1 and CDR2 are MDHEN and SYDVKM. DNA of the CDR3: TGTGCCAGCAGTCCGAACCCTGGGACGGCTAACTATGGCTACACCTTC. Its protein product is CASSPNPGTANYGYTF.

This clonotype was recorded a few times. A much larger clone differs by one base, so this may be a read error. The CDR3 DNA reads TGTGCCGGCAGTTTTTCCCCTACCCCGCAAATGTACGAGCAGTACTTC. Translating it yields CAGSFSPTPQMYEQYF. V and J are TRBV12-3 or TRBV12-4 and TRBJ2-7; no clear D gene. This CDR3 has 16 amino acids.

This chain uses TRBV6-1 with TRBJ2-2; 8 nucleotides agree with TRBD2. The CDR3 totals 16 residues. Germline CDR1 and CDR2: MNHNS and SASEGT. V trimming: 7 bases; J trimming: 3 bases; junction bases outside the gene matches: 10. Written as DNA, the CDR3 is TGTGCCAGCACCCTATACGGCGGGAGGTACACCGGGGAGCTGTTTTTT. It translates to CASTLYGGRYTGELFF.

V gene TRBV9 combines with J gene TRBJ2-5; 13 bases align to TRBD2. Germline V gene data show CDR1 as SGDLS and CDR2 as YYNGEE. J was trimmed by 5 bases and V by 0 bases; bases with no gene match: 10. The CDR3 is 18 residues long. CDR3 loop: CASSVALRGLAGFETQYF. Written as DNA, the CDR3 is TGTGCCAGCAGCGTAGCCCTACGGGGACTAGCGGGATTCGAGACCCAGTACTTC.

CDR3 amino acids: CSVVGRAAFTDTQYF. CDR3 DNA sequence: TGCAGCGTTGTGGGGAGGGCGGCGTTCACAGATACGCAGTATTTT. V is TRBV29-1 and J is TRBJ2-3; the match to TRBD2 covers 7 bases. The ends lost 4 bases at V and 2 bases at J; junction bases unmatched: 9. This CDR3 contains 15 residues. Germline V CDR1 and CDR2: SQVTM, ANQGSEA.

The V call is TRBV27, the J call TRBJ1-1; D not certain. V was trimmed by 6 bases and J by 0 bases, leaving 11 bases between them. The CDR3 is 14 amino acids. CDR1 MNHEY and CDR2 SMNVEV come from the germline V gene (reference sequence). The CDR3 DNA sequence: TGTGCCAGCAGGTGGACGGCGATGAACACTGAAGCTTTCTTT. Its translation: CASRWTAMNTEAFF.

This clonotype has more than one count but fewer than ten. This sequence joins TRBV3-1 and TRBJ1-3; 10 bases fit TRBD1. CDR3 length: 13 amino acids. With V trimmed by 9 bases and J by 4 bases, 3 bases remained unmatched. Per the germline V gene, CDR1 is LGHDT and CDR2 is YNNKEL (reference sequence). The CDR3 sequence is CASRTGGGNTIYF. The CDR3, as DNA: TGTGCCAGTAGGACAGGGGGGGGAAACACCATATATTTT. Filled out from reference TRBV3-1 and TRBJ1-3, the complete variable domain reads DTAVSQTPKYLVTQMGNDKSIKCEQNLGHDTMYWYKQDSKKFLKIMFSYNNKELIINETVPNRFSPKSPDKAHLNLHINSLELGDSAVYFCASRTGGGNTIYFGEGSWLTVV.

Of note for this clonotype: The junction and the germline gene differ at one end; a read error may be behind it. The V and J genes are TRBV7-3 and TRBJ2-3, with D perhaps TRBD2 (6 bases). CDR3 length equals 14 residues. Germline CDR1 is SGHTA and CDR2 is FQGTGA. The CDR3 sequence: CASSLGGSTDAQYF. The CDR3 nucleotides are TGTGCCAGCAGCTTAGGAGGGAGCACAGATGCGCAGTATTTT.

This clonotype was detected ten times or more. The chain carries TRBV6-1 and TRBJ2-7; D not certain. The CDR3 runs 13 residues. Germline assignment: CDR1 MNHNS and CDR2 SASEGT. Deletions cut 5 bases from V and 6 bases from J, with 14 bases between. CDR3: CASSPPSPGEQYF. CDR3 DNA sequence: TGTGCCAGCAGTCCGCCCTCCCCGGGCGAGCAGTACTTC.

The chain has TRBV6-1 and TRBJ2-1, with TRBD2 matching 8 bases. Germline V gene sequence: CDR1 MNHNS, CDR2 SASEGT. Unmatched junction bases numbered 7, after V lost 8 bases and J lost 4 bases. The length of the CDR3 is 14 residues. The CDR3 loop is CASGKAGAYNEQFF. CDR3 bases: TGTGCCAGCGGGAAAGCGGGAGCGTACAATGAGCAGTTCTTC.